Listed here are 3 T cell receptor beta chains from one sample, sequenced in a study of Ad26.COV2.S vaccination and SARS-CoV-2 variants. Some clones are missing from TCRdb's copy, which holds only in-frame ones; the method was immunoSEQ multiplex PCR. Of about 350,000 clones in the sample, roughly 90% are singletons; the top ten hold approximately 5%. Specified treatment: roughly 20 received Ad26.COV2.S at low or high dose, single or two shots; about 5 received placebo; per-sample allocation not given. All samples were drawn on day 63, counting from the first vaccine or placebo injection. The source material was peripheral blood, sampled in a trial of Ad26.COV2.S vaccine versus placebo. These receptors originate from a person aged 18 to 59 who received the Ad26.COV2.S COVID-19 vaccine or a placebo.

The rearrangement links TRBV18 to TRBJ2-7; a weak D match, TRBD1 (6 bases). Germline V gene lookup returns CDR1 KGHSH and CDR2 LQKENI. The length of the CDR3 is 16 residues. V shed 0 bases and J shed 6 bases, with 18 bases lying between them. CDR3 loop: CASSPPLTGRPTEQYF. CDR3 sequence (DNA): TGTGCCAGCTCACCACCCCTAACAGGGCGGCCCACCGAGCAGTACTTC.

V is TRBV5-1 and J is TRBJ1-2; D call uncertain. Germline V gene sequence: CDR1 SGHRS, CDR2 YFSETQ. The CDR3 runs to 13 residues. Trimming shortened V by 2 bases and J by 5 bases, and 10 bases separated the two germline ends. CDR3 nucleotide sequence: TGCGCCAGCAGCTTCGACACGGCGTATGGCTACACCTTC. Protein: CASSFDTAYGYTF.

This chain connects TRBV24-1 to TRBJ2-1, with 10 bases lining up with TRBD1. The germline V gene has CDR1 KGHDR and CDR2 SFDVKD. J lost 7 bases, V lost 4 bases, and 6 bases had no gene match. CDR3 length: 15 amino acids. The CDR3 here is CATSETGTGVNEQFF. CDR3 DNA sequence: TGTGCCACCAGTGAAACCGGGACAGGGGTTAATGAGCAGTTCTTC.